These 26 T cell receptor beta chains were sequenced from one sample in a study of blood T cell repertoires in COVID-19. This table comes from immunoSEQ multiplex PCR, and its TCRdb copy is limited to in-frame clones, with some not included. The table lists around 83,000 clones, about 88% of them singletons. Sequenced sample: peripheral blood. The receptor set was obtained from a man of 80 years or more with active or convalescent COVID-19.

The chain joins TRBV24-1 to TRBJ2-3; 8 nucleotides align to TRBD1. With V trimmed by 3 bases and J by 6 bases, 7 bases remained unmatched. The germline gives CDR1 KGHDR, CDR2 SFDVKD. The CDR3 loop spans 15 amino acids. CDR3 bases: TGTGCCACCAGTGATAGACAGGGGAGTCGGGATACGCAGTATTTT. It codes for CATSDRQGSRDTQYF.

This chain links TRBV6-4 with TRBJ1-1; D gene ambiguous. The CDR3 consists of 13 residues. Germline CDR1 MRHNA, CDR2 SNTAGT. V lost 2 bases to trimming and J lost 4 bases, with 8 bases between them. This CDR3 reads CASSDEEGTEAFF. The CDR3 region has the DNA TGTGCCAGCAGTGACGAGGAGGGCACTGAAGCTTTCTTT.

This chain links TRBV4-1 with TRBJ1-6; perhaps TRBD1 as D (6 bases). V was trimmed by 4 bases and J by 0 bases, leaving 19 bases between them. Germline-derived CDR1 and CDR2 are MGHRA and YSYEKL. This CDR3 is built from 19 residues. The CDR3 spells CASSRDAGTTSSYNSPLHF. In DNA form, the CDR3 reads TGCGCCAGCAGCCGAGATGCCGGGACAACTAGCTCCTATAATTCACCCCTCCACTTT.

V and J are TRBV5-6 and TRBJ1-5; D might be TRBD1 (6 bases). Trimming removed 3 bases at V and 5 bases at J, with 18 bases between. Per the germline V gene, CDR1 is SGHDT and CDR2 is YYEEEE. The CDR3 sequence is 16 residues long. The CDR3 sequence: CASSSRVGAGDQPQHF. As DNA, the CDR3 is TGTGCCAGCAGCTCCCGAGTGGGGGCCGGGGATCAGCCCCAGCATTTT.

This chain connects TRBV6-5 to TRBJ2-2; no definite D call. Trimming pared 6 bases from V and 3 bases from J, leaving 14 bases between. Per the germline V gene, CDR1 is MNHEY and CDR2 is SVGAGI. The CDR3 contains 15 residues. CDR3 sequence reads: CASSDNPAYTGELFF. The CDR3 nucleotides read TGTGCCAGCAGCGACAACCCGGCGTACACCGGGGAGCTGTTTTTT.

The genes are TRBV2 and TRBJ2-7; no firm D call. V shed 8 bases and J shed 2 bases, with 10 bases lying between them. The V gene's germline CDR1 is SNHLY and CDR2 FYNNEI. The CDR3 extends over 12 amino acids. CDR3 loop: CASGYEAYEQYV. The CDR3 DNA reads as TGTGCCAGCGGCTACGAGGCCTACGAGCAGTACGTC.

The chain carries TRBV19 and TRBJ2-1; maybe TRBD2 (6 bases). Trimming pared 3 bases from V and 0 bases from J, leaving 12 bases between. The CDR3 sequence is 16 residues long. CDR1 and CDR2 (germline): LNHDA, SQIVND (reference sequence). The CDR3 reads CASSIPLARSYNEQFF. The CDR3 DNA reads as TGTGCCAGTAGTATTCCCCTAGCGCGCTCCTACAATGAGCAGTTCTTC.

The chain combines TRBV30 with TRBJ1-1; tentatively, D is TRBD1 (6 bases). This CDR3 contains 12 residues. V dropped 0 bases and J dropped 7 bases, with 9 bases sitting between them. CDR1 GTSNPN and CDR2 SVGIG come from the germline V gene (reference sequence). The CDR3 coding sequence is TGTGCCTGGAGTGTATCAGGGGTTGAAGCTTTCTTT. It specifies CAWSVSGVEAFF. The variable domain in full, with the rest retrieved from reference TRBV30 and TRBJ1-1, is SQTIHQWPATLVQPVGSPLSLECTVEGTSNPNLYWYRQAAGRGLQLLFYSVGIGQISSEVPQNLSASRPQDRQFILSSKKLLLSDSGFYLCAWSVSGVEAFFGQGTRLTVV.

The V and J genes are TRBV7-8 and TRBJ2-7, with TRBD2 matching over 9 bases. Germline lookup yields CDR1 SGHVS and CDR2 FQNEAQ. Trimming took 5 bases from V and 7 from J; bases not matched to a gene: 9. This CDR3 has 14 residues. The CDR3 sequence is CASSQINSGGEQYV. The CDR3 DNA follows: TGTGCCAGCAGCCAAATAAACAGCGGGGGGGAGCAGTACGTC.

The genes are TRBV5-6 and TRBJ1-6; 7 bases line up with TRBD1. V shed 3 bases, J shed 7 bases, and the junction held 10 bases outside the gene matches. CDR1 SGHDT and CDR2 YYEEEE come from the germline V gene. CDR3 length: 16 amino acids. The CDR3 region is CASSSTPGQKNSPLHF. CDR3 DNA: TGTGCCAGCAGCTCCACTCCGGGACAGAAAAATTCACCCCTCCACTTT.

This clone was observed once. The chain has TRBV7-2 and TRBJ1-1; no reliable D call. The germline V gene encodes CDR1 SGHTA and CDR2 FQGNSA. The V and J ends lost 5 bases and 0 bases respectively, with 19 bases between them. This CDR3 region has 17 residues. The CDR3: CASSTPAPQILNTEAFF. The DNA of the CDR3 is TGTGCCAGCAGCACACCTGCCCCACAGATTTTGAACACTGAAGCTTTCTTT.

The chain employs TRBV28 and TRBJ2-1; perhaps TRBD2 as D (5 bases). This CDR3 spans 18 amino acids. Germline V gene lookup returns CDR1 MDHEN and CDR2 SYDVKM. Trimming stripped 3 bases from V and 0 bases from J, with 18 bases between. Here the CDR3 reads CASSFFPISVSSYNEQFF. In nucleotides, the CDR3 is TGTGCCAGCAGTTTTTTCCCAATTAGCGTGAGCTCCTACAATGAGCAGTTCTTC. Complete variable domain (other parts from reference TRBV28 and TRBJ2-1): DVKVTQSSRYLVKRTGEKVFLECVQDMDHENMFWYRQDPGLGLRLIYFSYDVKMKEKGDIPEGYSVSREKKERFSLILESASTNQTSMYLCASSFFPISVSSYNEQFFGPGTRLTVL.

The chain couples TRBV23-1 to TRBJ2-7; D perhaps matches TRBD2 (6 bases). TRBV23-1 is an ORF for which the function is uncertain. The V end was cut by 2 bases, the J end by 2 bases, with 10 bases between. This CDR3 has 14 amino acids. CDR3 residues: CASSQGDLAYEQYV. The CDR3 DNA sequence: TGCGCCAGCAGTCAAGGGGACTTAGCCTACGAGCAGTACGTC.

This chain joins TRBV18 and TRBJ2-3, with 13 bases aligning to TRBD2. CDR1 and CDR2 from the germline V gene are KGHSH and LQKENI. V gave up 1 base and J gave up 4 bases; unmatched junction bases: 11. The CDR3 totals 19 residues. The CDR3 coding sequence is TGTGCCAGCTCACCACTGGGTTCGGGACTAGCGGGACTGGCAGATACGCAGTATTTT. As protein: CASSPLGSGLAGLADTQYF.

The chain couples TRBV10-3 to TRBJ2-1; 8 positions match TRBD1. The CDR3 totals 14 residues. Germline loops: CDR1 ENHRY, CDR2 SYGVKD. Trimming removed 2 bases from V and 8 bases from J; junction bases left unmatched: 5. The DNA of the CDR3 is TGTGCCATCAGTGAGATAGACAGGGGATATGAGCAGTTCTTC. Amino acid sequence: CAISEIDRGYEQFF.

The chain employs TRBV19 and TRBJ1-5; 7 bases match TRBD1. This CDR3 spans 15 amino acids. The germline CDR1 and CDR2 sequences are LNHDA and SQIVND (reference sequence). The junction had 4 bases not matched to a gene; V was cut back by 4 bases and J by 1 base. The CDR3 DNA is TGTGCCAGTAGTACGGACAGGAGCAGCAATCAGCCCCAGCATTTT. Protein sequence: CASSTDRSSNQPQHF.

The chain carries TRBV16 and TRBJ2-3; no reliable D call. The CDR3 length is 14 residues. Deletions cut 1 base from V and 2 bases from J, with 7 bases between. Germline CDR1 KGHSY, CDR2 FQNENV. The CDR3 is CASSQWQSTDTQYF. In nucleotides, the CDR3 is TGTGCCAGCAGCCAATGGCAGTCCACAGATACGCAGTATTTT.

The chain is built from TRBV28 and TRBJ2-5; D might be TRBD1 (5 bases). Germline V gene sequence: CDR1 MDHEN, CDR2 SYDVKM. This CDR3 spans 15 amino acids. V gave up 4 bases and J gave up 5 bases, with 17 bases separating them. CDR3 sequence reads: CASSSMPGSAETQYF. The CDR3 DNA reads as TGTGCCAGCAGTTCAATGCCAGGGTCCGCCGAGACCCAGTACTTC.

The chain recombines TRBV2 with TRBJ2-1; 10 nucleotides line up with TRBD2. After removal of 8 bases from V and 6 bases from J, the junction contained 4 bases not matched to a gene. CDR3 length equals 13 residues. Germline CDR1 reads SNHLY; CDR2 reads FYNNEI. CDR3 sequence: CASGLAGVNEQFF. CDR3 in DNA: TGTGCCAGCGGGCTAGCGGGAGTCAATGAGCAGTTCTTC.

The J gene is TRBJ1-1, the V gene TRBV18; no definite D call. Trimming shortened V by 2 bases and J by 0 bases, and 10 bases separated the two germline ends. This CDR3 contains 15 residues. Germline V gene data show CDR1 as KGHSH and CDR2 as LQKENI. The CDR3 sequence: CASSPGPVMNTEAFF. The CDR3 DNA reads as TGTGCCAGCTCACCAGGGCCGGTTATGAACACTGAAGCTTTCTTT.

The chain is built from TRBV11-2 and TRBJ2-1, with D tentatively TRBD2 (5 bases). This CDR3 has 12 residues. CDR1 is SGHAT and CDR2 is FQNNGV in the germline V gene. The V and J ends lost 5 bases and 15 bases respectively, with 17 bases between them. The CDR3 reads CASSGRDPGRFF. The CDR3 region has the DNA TGTGCCAGCAGCGGCCGGGATCCCGGCCGGTTCTTC.

The chain combines TRBV19 with TRBJ1-2, with a weak D call TRBD1 (5 bases). V gave up 0 bases and J gave up 2 bases, with 10 bases separating them. This CDR3 region has 15 residues. Per germline, CDR1 LNHDA and CDR2 SQIVND (reference sequence). CDR3 coding DNA: TGTGCCAGTAGTATAGACCCGCAGGGCAACTATGGCTACACCTTC. This sequence encodes CASSIDPQGNYGYTF.

The gene calls are TRBV2 and TRBJ1-5; 8 nucleotides align to TRBD1. Germline V lookup: CDR1 SNHLY, CDR2 FYNNEI. Trimming took 7 bases from V and 5 from J; bases not matched to a gene: 7. CDR3 length equals 14 residues. The CDR3 sequence: CASKDRVRHQPQHF. CDR3 sequence (DNA): TGTGCCAGCAAGGACAGGGTAAGGCATCAGCCCCAGCATTTT.

The chain has TRBV6-5 and TRBJ1-1; D unclear. Germline V gene data show CDR1 as MNHEY and CDR2 as SVGAGI. V was clipped by 7 bases and J by 0 bases, with 9 bases between them. The CDR3 loop spans 13 amino acids. CDR3 bases: TGTGCCAGCACCCGCGTTCTGAACACTGAAGCTTTCTTT. Translated: CASTRVLNTEAFF.

This sequence joins TRBV6-1 and TRBJ2-2, with D perhaps TRBD2 (5 bases). Per germline, CDR1 MNHNS and CDR2 SASEGT. This CDR3 is 16 amino acids long. Trimming stripped 0 bases from V and 4 bases from J, with 12 bases between. The CDR3 DNA is TGTGCCAGCAGTGAAGCGCGACGGGATACCACCGGGGAGCTGTTTTTT. This sequence encodes CASSEARRDTTGELFF.

This clone was observed a handful of times. The chain has TRBV11-2 and TRBJ1-3, with a weak D call TRBD1 (5 bases). The V and J ends lost 0 bases and 3 bases respectively, with 15 bases between them. From germline, CDR1 is SGHAT and CDR2 FQNNGV. The length of the CDR3 is 17 residues. DNA of the CDR3: TGTGCCAGCAGCTTAGATCGGGTGACTCAGGGTGGAAACACCATATATTTT. As protein: CASSLDRVTQGGNTIYF. The full variable domain, rest sourced from reference TRBV11-2 and TRBJ1-3, is EAGVAQSPRYKIIEKRQSVAFWCNPISGHATLYWYQQILGQGPKLLIQFQNNGVVDDSQLPKDRFSAERLKGVDSTLKIQPAKLEDSAVYLCASSLDRVTQGGNTIYFGEGSWLTVV.